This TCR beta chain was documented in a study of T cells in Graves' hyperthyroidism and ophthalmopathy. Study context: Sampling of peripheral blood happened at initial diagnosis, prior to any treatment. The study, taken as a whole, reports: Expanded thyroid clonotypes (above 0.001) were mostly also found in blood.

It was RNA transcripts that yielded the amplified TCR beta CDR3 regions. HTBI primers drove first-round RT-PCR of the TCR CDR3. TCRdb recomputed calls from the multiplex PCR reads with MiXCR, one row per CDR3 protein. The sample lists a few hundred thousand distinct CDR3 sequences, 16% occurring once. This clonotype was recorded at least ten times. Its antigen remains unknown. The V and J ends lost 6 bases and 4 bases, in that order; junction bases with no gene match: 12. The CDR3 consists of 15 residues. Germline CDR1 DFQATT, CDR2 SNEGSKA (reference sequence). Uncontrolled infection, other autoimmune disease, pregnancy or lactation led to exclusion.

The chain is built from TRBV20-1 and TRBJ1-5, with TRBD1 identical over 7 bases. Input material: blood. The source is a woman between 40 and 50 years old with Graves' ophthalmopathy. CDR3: CSAVKGGGQNQPQHF. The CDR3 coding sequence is TGCAGTGCGGTAAAAGGAGGGGGCCAGAATCAGCCCCAGCATTTT.